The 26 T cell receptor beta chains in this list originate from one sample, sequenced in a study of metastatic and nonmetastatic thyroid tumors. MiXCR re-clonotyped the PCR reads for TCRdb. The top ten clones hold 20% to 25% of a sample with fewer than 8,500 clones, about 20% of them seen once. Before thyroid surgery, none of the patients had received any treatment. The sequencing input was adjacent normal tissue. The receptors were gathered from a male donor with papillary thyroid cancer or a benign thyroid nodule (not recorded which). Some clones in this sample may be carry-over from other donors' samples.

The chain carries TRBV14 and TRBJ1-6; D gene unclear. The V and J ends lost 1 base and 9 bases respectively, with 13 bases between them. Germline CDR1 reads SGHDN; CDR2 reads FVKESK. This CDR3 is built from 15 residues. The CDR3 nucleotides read TGTGCCAGCAGCCAAGCGTCACTGATGATTTCACCCCTCCACTTT. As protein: CASSQASLMISPLHF. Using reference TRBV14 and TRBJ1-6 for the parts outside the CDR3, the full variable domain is EAGVTQFPSHSVIEKGQTVTLRCDPISGHDNLYWYRRVMGKEIKFLLHFVKESKQDESGMPNNRFLAERTGGTYSTLKVQPAELEDSGVYFCASSQASLMISPLHFGNGTRLTVT.

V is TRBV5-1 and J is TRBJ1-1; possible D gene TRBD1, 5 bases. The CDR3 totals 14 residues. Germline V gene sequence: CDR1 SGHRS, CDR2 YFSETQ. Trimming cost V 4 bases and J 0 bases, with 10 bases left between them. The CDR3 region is CASSRGAMNTEAFF. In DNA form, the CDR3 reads TGCGCCAGCAGCAGGGGAGCTATGAACACTGAAGCTTTCTTT.

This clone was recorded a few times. The CDR3 coding sequence is TGTGCCAGCAGTAATCCCTCAGGGACCCGCAAGGAGACCCAGTACTTC. Amino acids: CASSNPSGTRKETQYF. This chain connects TRBV28 to TRBJ2-5; TRBD1 or TRBD2 may be the D gene (5 bases each). Germline CDR1 is MDHEN and CDR2 is SYDVKM. V was cut by 5 bases and J by 5 bases, with 21 bases left in between. The CDR3 is 16 amino acids.

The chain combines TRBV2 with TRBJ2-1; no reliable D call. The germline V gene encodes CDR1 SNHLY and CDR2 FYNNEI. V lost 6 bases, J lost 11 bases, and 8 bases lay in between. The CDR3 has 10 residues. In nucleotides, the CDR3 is TGTGCCAGCAGCTTAGGAAAGCAGTTCTTC. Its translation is CASSLGKQFF.

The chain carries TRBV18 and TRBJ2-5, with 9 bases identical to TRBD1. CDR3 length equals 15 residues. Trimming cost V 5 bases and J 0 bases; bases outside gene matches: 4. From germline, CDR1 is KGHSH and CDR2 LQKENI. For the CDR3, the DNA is TGTGCCAGCTCAAGGACAGGGGAGTACCAAGAGACCCAGTACTTC. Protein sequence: CASSRTGEYQETQYF.

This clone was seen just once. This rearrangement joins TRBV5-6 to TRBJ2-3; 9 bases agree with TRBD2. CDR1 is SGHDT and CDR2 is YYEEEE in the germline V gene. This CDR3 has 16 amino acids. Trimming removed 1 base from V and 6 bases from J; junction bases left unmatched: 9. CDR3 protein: CASSLLIAGVWDTQYF. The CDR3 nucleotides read TGTGCCAGCAGCTTGCTGATAGCGGGGGTGTGGGATACGCAGTATTTT.

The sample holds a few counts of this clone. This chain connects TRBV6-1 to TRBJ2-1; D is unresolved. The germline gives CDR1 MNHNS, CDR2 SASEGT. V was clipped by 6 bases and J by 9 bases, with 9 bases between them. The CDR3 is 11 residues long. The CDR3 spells CASRHGPEQFF. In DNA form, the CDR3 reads TGTGCCAGCAGGCATGGACCTGAGCAGTTCTTC.

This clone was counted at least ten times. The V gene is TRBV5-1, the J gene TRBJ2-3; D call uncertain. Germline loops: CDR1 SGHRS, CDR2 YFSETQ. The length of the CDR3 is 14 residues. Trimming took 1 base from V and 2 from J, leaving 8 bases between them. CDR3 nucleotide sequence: TGCGCCAGCAGCTTGTTTCTATACACAGATACGCAGTATTTT. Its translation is CASSLFLYTDTQYF.

The CDR3 coding sequence is TGCAGTGCTCCGGGACAGGGGGCCTACGGCTACACCTTC. Protein product: CSAPGQGAYGYTF. The gene calls are TRBV20-1 and TRBJ1-2, with TRBD1 identical over 12 bases. The germline gives CDR1 DFQATT, CDR2 SNEGSKA (reference sequence). The CDR3 totals 13 residues. Trimming cost V 5 bases and J 8 bases; bases outside gene matches: 6.

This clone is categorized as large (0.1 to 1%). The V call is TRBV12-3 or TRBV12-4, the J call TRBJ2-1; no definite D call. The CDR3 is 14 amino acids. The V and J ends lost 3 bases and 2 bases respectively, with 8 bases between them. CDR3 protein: CASSFWAAYNEQFF. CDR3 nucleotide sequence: TGTGCCAGCAGTTTTTGGGCAGCCTACAATGAGCAGTTCTTC.

Here the CDR3 reads CASSLGEGRDEQYF. The CDR3 DNA sequence: TGCGCCAGCAGCTTGGGAGAGGGTCGCGACGAGCAGTACTTC. The gene calls are TRBV5-1 and TRBJ2-7; tentatively, D is TRBD2 (5 bases). The CDR3 runs 14 residues. Germline values: CDR1 SGHRS, CDR2 YFSETQ. Trimming took 0 bases from V and 5 from J, leaving 12 bases between them.

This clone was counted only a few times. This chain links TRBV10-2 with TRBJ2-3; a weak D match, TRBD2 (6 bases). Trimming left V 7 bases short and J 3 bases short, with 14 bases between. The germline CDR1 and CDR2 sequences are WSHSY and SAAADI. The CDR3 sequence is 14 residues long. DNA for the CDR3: TGCGCCAGCAAGGACGGGGGAGGTACAGATACGCAGTATTTT. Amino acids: CASKDGGGTDTQYF.

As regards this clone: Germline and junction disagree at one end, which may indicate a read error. Here the CDR3 reads CANSLVQGGTDTQYF. CDR3 nucleotides: TGTGCCAACAGCTTAGTACAGGGAGGCACAGATACGCAGTATTTT. V is TRBV11-3 and J is TRBJ2-3, with a weak D call TRBD1 (6 bases). CDR1 is SGHNT, CDR2 YENEEA, per germline. The CDR3 is 15 residues long.

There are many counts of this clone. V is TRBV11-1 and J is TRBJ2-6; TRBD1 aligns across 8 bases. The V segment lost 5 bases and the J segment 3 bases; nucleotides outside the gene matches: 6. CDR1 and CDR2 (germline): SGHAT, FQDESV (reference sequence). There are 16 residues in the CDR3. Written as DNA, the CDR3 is TGTGCCAGCAGCCAAGCAGGGACAGGTGGGGCCAACGTCCTGACTTTC. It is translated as CASSQAGTGGANVLTF.

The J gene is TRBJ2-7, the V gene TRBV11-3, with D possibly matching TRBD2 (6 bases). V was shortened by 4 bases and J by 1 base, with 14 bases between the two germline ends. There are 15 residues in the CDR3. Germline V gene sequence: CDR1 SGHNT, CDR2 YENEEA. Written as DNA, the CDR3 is TGTGCCAGCAGCTACCGGGACTCACTGTCCTACGAGCAGTACTTC. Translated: CASSYRDSLSYEQYF.

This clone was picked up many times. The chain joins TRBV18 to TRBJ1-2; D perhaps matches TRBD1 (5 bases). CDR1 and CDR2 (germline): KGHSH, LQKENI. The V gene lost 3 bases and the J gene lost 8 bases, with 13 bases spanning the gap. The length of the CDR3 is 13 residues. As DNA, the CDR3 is TGTGCCAGCTCACCGGGAAGGGACCAAGGCTACACCTTC. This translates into CASSPGRDQGYTF.

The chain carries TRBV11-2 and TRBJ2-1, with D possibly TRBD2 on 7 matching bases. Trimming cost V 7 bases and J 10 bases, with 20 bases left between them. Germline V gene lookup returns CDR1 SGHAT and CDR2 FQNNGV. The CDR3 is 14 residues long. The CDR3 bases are TGTGCCAGCACCCCGGGGGGCTTTAGTAAGGAGCAGTTCTTC. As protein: CASTPGGFSKEQFF.

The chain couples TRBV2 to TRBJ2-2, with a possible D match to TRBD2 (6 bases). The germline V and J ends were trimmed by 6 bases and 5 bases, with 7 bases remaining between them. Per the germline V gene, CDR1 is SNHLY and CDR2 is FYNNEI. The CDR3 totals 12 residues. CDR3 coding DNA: TGTGCCAGCAGGGAGGGAACCGGGGAGCTGTTTTTT. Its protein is CASREGTGELFF.

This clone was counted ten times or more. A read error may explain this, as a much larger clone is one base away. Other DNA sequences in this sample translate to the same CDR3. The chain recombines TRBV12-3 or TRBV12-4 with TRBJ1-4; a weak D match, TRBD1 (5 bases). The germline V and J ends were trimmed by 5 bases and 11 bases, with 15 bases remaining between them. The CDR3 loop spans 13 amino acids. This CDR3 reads CASSGTAPGKLFF. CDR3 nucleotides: TGTGCCAGCAGTGGGACCGCCCCGGGGAAACTGTTTTTT.

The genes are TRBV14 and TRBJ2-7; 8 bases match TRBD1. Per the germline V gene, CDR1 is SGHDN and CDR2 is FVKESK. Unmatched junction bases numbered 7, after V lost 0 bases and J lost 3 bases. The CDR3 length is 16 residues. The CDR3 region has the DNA TGTGCCAGCAGCCAAGAAAGGACAGGGATCGTCTACGAGCAGTACTTC. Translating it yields CASSQERTGIVYEQYF.

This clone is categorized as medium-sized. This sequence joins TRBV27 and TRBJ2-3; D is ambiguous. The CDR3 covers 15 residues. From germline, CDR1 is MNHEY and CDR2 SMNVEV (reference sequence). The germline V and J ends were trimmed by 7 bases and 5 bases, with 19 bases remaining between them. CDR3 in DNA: TGTGCCAGCACCCTGGGCAGTTCCTTCTTAGATACGCAGTATTTT. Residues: CASTLGSSFLDTQYF.

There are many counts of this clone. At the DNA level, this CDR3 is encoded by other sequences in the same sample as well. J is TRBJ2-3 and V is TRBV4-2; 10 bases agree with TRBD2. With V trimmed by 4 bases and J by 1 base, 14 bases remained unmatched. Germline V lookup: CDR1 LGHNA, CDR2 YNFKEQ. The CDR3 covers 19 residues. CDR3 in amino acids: CASSPWVAGGPWGTDTQYF. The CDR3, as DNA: TGTGCCAGCAGCCCCTGGGTAGCGGGGGGTCCCTGGGGCACAGATACGCAGTATTTT.

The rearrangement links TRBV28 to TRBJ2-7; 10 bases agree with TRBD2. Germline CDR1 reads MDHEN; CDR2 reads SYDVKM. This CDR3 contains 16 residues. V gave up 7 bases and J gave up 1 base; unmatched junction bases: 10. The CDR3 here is CASNPSGRAASYEQYV. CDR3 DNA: TGTGCCAGCAATCCAAGCGGGAGGGCGGCTTCCTACGAGCAGTACGTC.

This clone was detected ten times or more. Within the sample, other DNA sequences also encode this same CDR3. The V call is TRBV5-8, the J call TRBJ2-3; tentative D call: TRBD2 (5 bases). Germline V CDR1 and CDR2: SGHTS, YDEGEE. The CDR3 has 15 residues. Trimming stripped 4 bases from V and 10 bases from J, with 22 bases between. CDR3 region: CASSPIRGLGGAQYF. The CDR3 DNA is TGTGCCAGCAGCCCGATCCGCGGGCTAGGAGGAGCGCAGTATTTT.

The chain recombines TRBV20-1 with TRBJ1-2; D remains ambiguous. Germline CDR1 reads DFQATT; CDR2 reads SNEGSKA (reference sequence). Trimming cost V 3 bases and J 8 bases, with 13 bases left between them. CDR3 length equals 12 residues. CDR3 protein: CSASPGAEGYTF. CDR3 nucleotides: TGCAGTGCTAGTCCGGGTGCAGAGGGCTACACCTTC.

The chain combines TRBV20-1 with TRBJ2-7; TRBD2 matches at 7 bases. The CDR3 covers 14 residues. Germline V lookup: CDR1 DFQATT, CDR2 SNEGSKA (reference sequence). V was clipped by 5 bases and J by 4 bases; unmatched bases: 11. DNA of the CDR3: TGCAGTGCTGTCGGGGGGTTAGGAGTTTACGAGCAGTACTTC. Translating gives CSAVGGLGVYEQYF.